The clone carrying this T cell receptor (beta chain) was seen a handful of times. Antigen: not known. Sequencing was performed with immunoSEQ multiplex PCR; in TCRdb, only in-frame clones are kept and a portion is missing. The sample lists 100,000 to 150,000 clones, roughly 74% seen once, with 5.2% in the top ten. The data were obtained in a study of radiotherapy plus CTLA-4 blockade in lung cancer. Trimming removed 5 bases at V and 0 bases at J, with 11 bases between. The germline gives CDR1 LNHDA, CDR2 SQIVND (reference sequence). This CDR3 spans 15 amino acids. General study findings and limits: Reportedly, early blood T cell clone dynamics best predicted response, with interferon-beta. There was expansion of tumor-derived TCR clones in blood after radiotherapy plus ipilimumab.

Sequencing was performed on peripheral blood, taken from a patient treated with radiotherapy plus ipilimumab. The rearrangement uses TRBV19 and TRBJ1-3; D call uncertain. This sequence originates from a human donor with non-small cell lung cancer who had a partial response to radiotherapy plus ipilimumab. CDR3 residues: CASSREIGSGNTIYF. The CDR3 nucleotides read TGTGCCAGTAGTCGGGAGATAGGCTCTGGAAACACCATATATTTT.